This T cell receptor (beta chain) was profiled in a study of early T cells in non-severe SARS-CoV-2 infection. Whole-study context: Alpha and beta chains were unpaired, from unsorted whole-blood bulk RNA.

This clonotype was picked up a small number of times. The antigen is not known. Individual cDNA molecules carried attached unique molecular identifiers. TCRdb independently ran MiXCR on the 5' RACE reads; one entry per CDR3 protein. Of 99,000 or so distinct CDR3 sequences listed, approximately 16% are singletons. Germline CDR1 SNHLY, CDR2 FYNNEI. This CDR3 comprises 12 residues. Between the trimmed V and J ends, which lost 6 bases and 14 bases, there was a span of 17 bases. Study-level findings and limits: Private and CD4 specificities were missed by VDJdb matching, which favored anti-spike CD8 responses.

Sequences were obtained from whole blood. This sequence joins TRBV2 and TRBJ1-5; tentatively, D is TRBD1 (5 bases). The receptor was isolated from an adult who was a healthcare worker with PCR-confirmed SARS-CoV-2 infection or an uninfected control (not recorded which). The CDR3 loop reads CASRDSGPREHF. CDR3 DNA sequence: TGTGCCAGCAGGGATTCGGGACCCCGAGAGCATTTT.